The rows below give T cell receptor beta chains drawn from one sample of a study of early T cells in non-severe SARS-CoV-2 infection. TCRdb processed the 5' RACE reads anew with MiXCR; each CDR3 protein has one entry. The sample carries tens of thousands of distinct CDR3 sequences, around 9% recorded once. Input material: whole blood. The source of these receptors is an adult who was a healthcare worker with PCR-confirmed SARS-CoV-2 infection or an uninfected control (not recorded which). CDR3s include the opening cysteine and the closing phenylalanine or tryptophan. The D gene is left open where the match is weak. Part of the rows lack a size; the others show once, few, many or a class for expanded clones.

d_call | j_call | clone_size | v_call | cdr3_nt | cdr3_aa
NA | TRBJ2-3 | few | TRBV12-2 | TGTGCAAGTCGCTTGCCATCCACAGATACGCAGTATTTT | CASRLPSTDTQYF
NA | TRBJ2-5 | NA | TRBV7-2 | TGTGCCAGCACCCCATCCGTTGAAGAGACCCAGTACTTC | CASTPSVEETQYF
TRBD1 | TRBJ2-2 | many | TRBV7-6 | TGTGCCAGCACCACAACCGGGACAGGGGACACCGGGGAGCTGTTTTTT | CASTTTGTGDTGELFF
TRBD2 | TRBJ2-1 | NA | TRBV15 | TGTGCCACCAGCAGGTTAGCGGGGGGTTTTGAGCAGTTCTTC | CATSRLAGGFEQFF
NA | TRBJ1-5 | many | TRBV7-8 | TGTGCCAGCAGCTTAGTCAGGGCAGGGAATCAGCCCCAGCATTTT | CASSLVRAGNQPQHF
NA | TRBJ1-2 | many | TRBV3-1 | TGTGCCAGCAGCCCGCTACAGGGCTATGGCTACACCTTC | CASSPLQGYGYTF
NA | TRBJ2-2 | few | TRBV29-1 | TGCAGCGTTCTGTCAATAGGGACCGGGGAGCTGTTTTTT | CSVLSIGTGELFF
NA | TRBJ2-5 | NA | TRBV3-1 | TGTGCCAGCAGCCAAGATCCAAGATCAGAGACCCAGTACTTC | CASSQDPRSETQYF
NA | TRBJ2-1 | few | TRBV5-1 | TGCGCCAGCAGCTTGGGTGCCAATGAGCAGTTCTTC | CASSLGANEQFF
TRBD1 | TRBJ2-3 | NA | TRBV7-8 | TGTGCCAGCAGCCATCCCCAGAAGACAGGGGTGACAGATACGCAGTATTTT | CASSHPQKTGVTDTQYF
NA | TRBJ1-1 | NA | TRBV3-1 | TGTGCCAGCAGCCAAGAGTCGGGGATCGTGAACACTGAAGCTTTCTTT | CASSQESGIVNTEAFF
NA | TRBJ1-1 | few | TRBV20-1 | TGCAGTGCGAAGGACACAGCGAACACTGAAGCTTTCTTT | CSAKDTANTEAFF
TRBD2 | TRBJ2-3 | NA | TRBV5-1 | TGCGCCAGCAGCTTGCCGGGACTAGCGGGGCCCACAGATACGCAGTATTTT | CASSLPGLAGPTDTQYF
TRBD1 | TRBJ1-1 | NA | TRBV7-9 | TGTGCCAGCAGCGGACAGGGGGTTGAAGCTTTCTTT | CASSGQGVEAFF
NA | TRBJ2-1 | once | TRBV3-1 | TGTGCCAGCGGGGACGCAGGAAGGCAGTTCTTC | CASGDAGRQFF
NA | TRBJ2-7 | few | TRBV6-1 | TGTGCCAGCAGTCCCCGCGGGACAGTTAATGCCTACGAGCAGTACTTC | CASSPRGTVNAYEQYF
NA | TRBJ1-1 | few | TRBV7-6 | TGTGCCAGCAGCTTAGAGGGACTGATGAACACTGAAGCTTTCTTT | CASSLEGLMNTEAFF
TRBD2 | TRBJ2-3 | NA | TRBV4-1 | TGCGCCAGCAGCCGCGCCGGACTAGACACAGATACGCAGTATTTT | CASSRAGLDTDTQYF
NA | TRBJ1-3 | NA | TRBV20-1 | TGCAGTGCTGACTACCAAGGGTTATTTTATTTT | CSADYQGLFYF
NA | TRBJ2-3 | few | TRBV7-3 | TGTGCCAGCAGCTTATTTCGTTCGGGGCACGCTAGCACAGATACGCAGTATTTT | CASSLFRSGHASTDTQYF
TRBD1 | TRBJ2-1 | many | TRBV3-1 | TGTGCCAGCAGCTTGACCGGGACAGGGTTCAATGAGCAGTTCTTC | CASSLTGTGFNEQFF
NA | TRBJ1-6 | NA | TRBV18 | TGTGCCAGCTCACCAGGAGCTCAGACAGTCTCTGGGCCACCCCTCCACTTT | CASSPGAQTVSGPPLHF
TRBD2 | TRBJ2-1 | few | TRBV7-6 | TGTGCCAGCAGCTTAGCCAGCGGGGATAATGAGCAGTTCTTC | CASSLASGDNEQFF
TRBD2 | TRBJ2-7 | many | TRBV10-1 | TGCGCCAGCAGTGAGTCGACCCCCGGGGGGGCTCTCGAGCAGTACTTC | CASSESTPGGALEQYF
TRBD2 | TRBJ2-3 | few | TRBV4-2 | TGTGCCAGCACCCCTCGGGGAGCGGGGGGCGCAGATACGCAGTATTTT | CASTPRGAGGADTQYF
NA | TRBJ1-4 | NA | TRBV7-2 | TGTGCCAGCAGCTTAGCGGCGAGCGTCGCTAATGAAAAACTGTTTTTT | CASSLAASVANEKLFF